This record covers a single T cell receptor beta chain. Each CDR3 protein gets one entry after TCRdb re-called the RT-PCR reads with MiXCR. The data hold some 150,000 distinct CDR3 sequences, with approximately 40% observed a single time. This entry comes from a study of patients and donors after allogeneic stem cell transplantation. The germline V and J ends were trimmed by 6 bases and 5 bases, with 17 bases remaining between them. The CDR3 runs 16 residues. The germline gives CDR1 MDHEN, CDR2 SYDVKM. Sequences were obtained from blood, either unsorted or a sorted T cell fraction (not recorded which). V usage is TRBV28 and J usage is TRBJ1-6; D perhaps matches TRBD1 (6 bases). The receptor was isolated from a human donor who was either an allogeneic HSCT recipient or a stem cell or donor lymphocyte infusion donor (not recorded which). It is not recorded whose cells these are; they may come from a transplant donor. The CDR3 reads CASSPGVAGDNSPLHF. CDR3 DNA sequence: TGTGCCAGCAGCCCCGGGGTGGCAGGGGATAATTCACCCCTCCACTTT.